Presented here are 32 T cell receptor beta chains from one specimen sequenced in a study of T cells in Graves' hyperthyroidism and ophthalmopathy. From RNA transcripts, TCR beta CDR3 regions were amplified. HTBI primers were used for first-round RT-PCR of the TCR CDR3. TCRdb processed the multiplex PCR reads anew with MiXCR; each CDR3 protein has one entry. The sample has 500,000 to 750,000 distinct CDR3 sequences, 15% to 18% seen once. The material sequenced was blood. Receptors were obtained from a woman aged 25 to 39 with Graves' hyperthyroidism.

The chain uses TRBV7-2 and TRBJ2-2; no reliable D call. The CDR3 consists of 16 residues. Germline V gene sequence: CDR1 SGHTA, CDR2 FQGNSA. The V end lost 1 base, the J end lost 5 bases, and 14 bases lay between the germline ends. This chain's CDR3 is CASSLDGGRWTGELFF. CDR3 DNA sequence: TGTGCCAGCAGCTTAGACGGTGGCAGATGGACCGGGGAGCTGTTTTTT.

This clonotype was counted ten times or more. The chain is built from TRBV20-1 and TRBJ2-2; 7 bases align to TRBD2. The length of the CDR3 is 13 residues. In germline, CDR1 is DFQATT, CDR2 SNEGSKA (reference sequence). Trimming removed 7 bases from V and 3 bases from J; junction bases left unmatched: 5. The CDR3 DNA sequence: TGCAGTGGTCGACGGGAGGACACCGGGGAGCTGTTTTTT. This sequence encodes CSGRREDTGELFF.

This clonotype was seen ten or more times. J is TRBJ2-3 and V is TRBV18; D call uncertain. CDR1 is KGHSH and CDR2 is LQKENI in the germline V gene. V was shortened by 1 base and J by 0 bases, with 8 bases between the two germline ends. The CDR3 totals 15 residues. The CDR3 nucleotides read TGTGCCAGCTCACCACGTCCAGAGAGCACAGATACGCAGTATTTT. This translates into CASSPRPESTDTQYF.

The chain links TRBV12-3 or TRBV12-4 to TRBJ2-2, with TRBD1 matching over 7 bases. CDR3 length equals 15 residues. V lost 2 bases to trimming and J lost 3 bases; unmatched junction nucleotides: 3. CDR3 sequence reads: CASSLRGLDTGELFF. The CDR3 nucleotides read TGTGCCAGCAGTTTAAGGGGGCTGGACACCGGGGAGCTGTTTTTT.

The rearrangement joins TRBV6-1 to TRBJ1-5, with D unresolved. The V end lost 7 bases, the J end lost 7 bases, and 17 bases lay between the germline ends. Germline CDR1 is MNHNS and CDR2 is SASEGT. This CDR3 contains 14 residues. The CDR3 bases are TGTGCCAGCAACCCCGGGGTAGGAGTACAGCCCCAGCATTTT. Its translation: CASNPGVGVQPQHF.

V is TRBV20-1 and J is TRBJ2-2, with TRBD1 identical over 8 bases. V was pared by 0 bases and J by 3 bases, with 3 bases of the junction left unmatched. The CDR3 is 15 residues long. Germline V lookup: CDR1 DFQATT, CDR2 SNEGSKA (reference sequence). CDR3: CSAREPGQDTGELFF. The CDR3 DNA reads TGCAGTGCTAGAGAACCGGGACAGGACACCGGGGAGCTGTTTTTT.

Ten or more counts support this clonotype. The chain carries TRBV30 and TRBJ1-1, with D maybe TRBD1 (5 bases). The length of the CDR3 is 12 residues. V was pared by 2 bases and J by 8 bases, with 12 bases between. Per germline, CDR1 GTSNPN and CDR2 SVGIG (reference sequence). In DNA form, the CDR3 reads TGTGCCTGGAGTCAAACAGGTTTCGAAGCTTTCTTT. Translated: CAWSQTGFEAFF.

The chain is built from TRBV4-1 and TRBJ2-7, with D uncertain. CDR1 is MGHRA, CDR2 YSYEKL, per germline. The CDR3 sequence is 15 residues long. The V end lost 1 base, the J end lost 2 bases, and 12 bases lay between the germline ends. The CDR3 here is CASSQAVGRAYEQYF. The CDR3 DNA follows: TGCGCCAGCAGCCAAGCGGTAGGCCGAGCCTACGAGCAGTACTTC.

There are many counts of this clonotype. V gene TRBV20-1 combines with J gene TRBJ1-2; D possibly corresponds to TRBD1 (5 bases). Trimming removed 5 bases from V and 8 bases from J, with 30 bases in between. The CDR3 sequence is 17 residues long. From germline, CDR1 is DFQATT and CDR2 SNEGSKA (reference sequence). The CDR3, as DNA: TGCAGTGCTGCCCCCGGGGCCAGATGGAGTATGGCTTGGGGCTACACCTTC. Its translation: CSAAPGARWSMAWGYTF.

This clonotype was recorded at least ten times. This CDR3 is CSARGAGTYNEQFF. CDR3 coding DNA: TGCAGTGCTAGGGGAGCCGGGACATACAATGAGCAGTTCTTC. The rearrangement links TRBV20-1 to TRBJ2-1, with a possible D match to TRBD1 (6 bases). CDR1 is DFQATT, CDR2 SNEGSKA, per germline (reference sequence). The CDR3 sequence is 14 residues long. V lost 3 bases and J 4 bases, leaving 13 bases between the germline ends.

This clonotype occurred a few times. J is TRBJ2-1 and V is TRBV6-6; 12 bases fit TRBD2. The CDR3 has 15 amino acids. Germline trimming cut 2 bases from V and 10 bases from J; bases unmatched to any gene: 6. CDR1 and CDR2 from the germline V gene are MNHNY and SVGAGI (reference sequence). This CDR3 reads CASSYLAGGPREQFF. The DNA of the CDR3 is TGTGCCAGCAGTTACCTAGCGGGAGGGCCGCGAGAGCAGTTCTTC.

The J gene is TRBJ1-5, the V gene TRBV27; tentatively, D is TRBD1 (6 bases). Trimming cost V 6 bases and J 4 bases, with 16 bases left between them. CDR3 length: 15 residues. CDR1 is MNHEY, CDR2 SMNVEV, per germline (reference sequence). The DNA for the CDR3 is TGTGCCAGCAGCCCCTGGGCAGGGGATAATCAGCCCCAGCATTTT. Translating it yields CASSPWAGDNQPQHF.

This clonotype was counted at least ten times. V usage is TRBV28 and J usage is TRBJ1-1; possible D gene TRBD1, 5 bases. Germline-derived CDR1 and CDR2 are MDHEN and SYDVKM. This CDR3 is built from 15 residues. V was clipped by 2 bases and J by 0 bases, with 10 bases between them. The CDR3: CASSLRQGLNTEAFF. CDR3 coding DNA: TGTGCCAGCAGTTTAAGGCAGGGACTGAACACTGAAGCTTTCTTT.

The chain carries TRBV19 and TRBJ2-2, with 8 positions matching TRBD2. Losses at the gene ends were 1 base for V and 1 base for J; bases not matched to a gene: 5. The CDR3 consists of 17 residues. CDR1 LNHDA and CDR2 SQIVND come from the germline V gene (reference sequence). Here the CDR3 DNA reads TGTGCCAGTAGTATAGCCTCCGGGACTAGGAACACCGGGGAGCTGTTTTTT. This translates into CASSIASGTRNTGELFF.

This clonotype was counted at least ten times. The CDR3 DNA reads as TGTGCCAGCAGTGGCGGAAGGTTCTTAGGGAACACTGAAGCTTTCTTT. This gives the protein CASSGGRFLGNTEAFF. This chain connects TRBV6-1 to TRBJ1-1; D remains unclear. Germline CDR1 is MNHNS and CDR2 is SASEGT. Between the trimmed V and J ends, which lost 4 bases and 1 base, there was a span of 16 bases. This CDR3 has 16 residues.

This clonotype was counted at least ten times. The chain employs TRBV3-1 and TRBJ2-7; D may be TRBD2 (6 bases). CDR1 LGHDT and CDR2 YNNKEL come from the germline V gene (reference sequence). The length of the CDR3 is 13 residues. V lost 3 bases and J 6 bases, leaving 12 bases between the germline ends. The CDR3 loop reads CASSHQFGGEQYF. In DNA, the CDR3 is TGTGCCAGCAGCCATCAGTTCGGGGGCGAGCAGTACTTC.

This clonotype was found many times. This CDR3 reads CASSYARNTEAFF. In DNA, the CDR3 is TGTGCCAGCAGTTACGCGAGGAACACTGAAGCTTTCTTT. The chain is built from TRBV6-2 or TRBV6-3 and TRBJ1-1; D remains ambiguous. The V gene lost 2 bases and the J gene lost 1 base, with 5 bases spanning the gap. The CDR3 has 13 residues. Looked up from germline, CDR1 is MNHEY and CDR2 is SVGEGT.

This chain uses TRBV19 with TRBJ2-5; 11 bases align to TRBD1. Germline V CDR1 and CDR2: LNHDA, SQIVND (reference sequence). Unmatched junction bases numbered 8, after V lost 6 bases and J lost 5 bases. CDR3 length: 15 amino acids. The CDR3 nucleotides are TGTGCCAGTAGAAACGGACAGGGGGCGGGGGAGACCCAGTACTTC. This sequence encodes CASRNGQGAGETQYF. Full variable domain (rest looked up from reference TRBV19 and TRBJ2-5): DGGITQSPKYLFRKEGQNVTLSCEQNLNHDAMYWYRQDPGQGLRLIYYSQIVNDFQKGDIAEGYSVSREKKESFPLTVTSAQKNPTAFYLCASRNGQGAGETQYFGPGTRLLVL.

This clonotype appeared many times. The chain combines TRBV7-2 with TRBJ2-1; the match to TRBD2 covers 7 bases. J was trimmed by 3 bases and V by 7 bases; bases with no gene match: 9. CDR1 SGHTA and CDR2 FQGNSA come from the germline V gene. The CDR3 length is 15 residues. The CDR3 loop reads CASTWSGGSYNEQFF. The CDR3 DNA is TGTGCCAGCACCTGGAGTGGCGGGAGCTACAATGAGCAGTTCTTC.

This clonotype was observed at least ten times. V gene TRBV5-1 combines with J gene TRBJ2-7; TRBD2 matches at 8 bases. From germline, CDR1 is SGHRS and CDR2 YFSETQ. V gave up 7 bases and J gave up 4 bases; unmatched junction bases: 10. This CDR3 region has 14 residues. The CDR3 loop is CASHPAGVEYEQYF. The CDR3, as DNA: TGCGCCAGCCATCCAGCGGGAGTGGAGTACGAGCAGTACTTC.

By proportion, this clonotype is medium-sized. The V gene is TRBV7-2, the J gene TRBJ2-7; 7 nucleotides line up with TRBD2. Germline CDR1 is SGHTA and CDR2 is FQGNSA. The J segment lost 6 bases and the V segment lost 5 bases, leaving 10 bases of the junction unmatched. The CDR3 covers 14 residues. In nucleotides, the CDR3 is TGTGCCAGCAGCCGAGAACGACTAGCCGGCGAGCAGTACTTC. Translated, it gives CASSRERLAGEQYF.

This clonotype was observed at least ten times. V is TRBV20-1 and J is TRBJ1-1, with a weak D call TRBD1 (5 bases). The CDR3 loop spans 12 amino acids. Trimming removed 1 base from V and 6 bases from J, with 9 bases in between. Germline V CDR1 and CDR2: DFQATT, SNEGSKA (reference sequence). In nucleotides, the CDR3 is TGCAGTGCTAGAGCCAGGGATGCTGAAGCTTTCTTT. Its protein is CSARARDAEAFF.

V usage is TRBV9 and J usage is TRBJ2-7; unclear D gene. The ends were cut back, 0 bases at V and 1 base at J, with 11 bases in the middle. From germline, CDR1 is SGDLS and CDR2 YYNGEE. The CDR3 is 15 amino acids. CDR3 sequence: CASSVGFQESYEQYF. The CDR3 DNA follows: TGTGCCAGCAGCGTAGGGTTTCAGGAATCCTACGAGCAGTACTTC.

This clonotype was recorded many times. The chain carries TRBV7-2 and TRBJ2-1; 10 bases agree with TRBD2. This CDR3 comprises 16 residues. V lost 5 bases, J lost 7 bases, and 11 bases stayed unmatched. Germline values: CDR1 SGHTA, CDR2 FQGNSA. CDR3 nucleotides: TGTGCCAGCAGCCCTATTCTGAGCGGGAGGGTGAATGAGCAGTTCTTC. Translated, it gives CASSPILSGRVNEQFF. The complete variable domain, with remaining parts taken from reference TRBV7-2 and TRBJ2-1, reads GAGVSQSPSNKVTEKGKDVELRCDPISGHTALYWYRQSLGQGLEFLIYFQGNSAPDKSGLPSDRFSAERTGGSVSTLTIQRTQQEDSAVYLCASSPILSGRVNEQFFGPGTRLTVL.

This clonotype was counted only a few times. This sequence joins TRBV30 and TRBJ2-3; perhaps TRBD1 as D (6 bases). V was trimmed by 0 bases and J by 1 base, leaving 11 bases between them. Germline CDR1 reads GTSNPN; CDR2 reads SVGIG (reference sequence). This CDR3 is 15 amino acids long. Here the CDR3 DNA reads TGTGCCTGGAGTGTAGGGGCAGGGGGCACAGATACGCAGTATTTT. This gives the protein CAWSVGAGGTDTQYF.

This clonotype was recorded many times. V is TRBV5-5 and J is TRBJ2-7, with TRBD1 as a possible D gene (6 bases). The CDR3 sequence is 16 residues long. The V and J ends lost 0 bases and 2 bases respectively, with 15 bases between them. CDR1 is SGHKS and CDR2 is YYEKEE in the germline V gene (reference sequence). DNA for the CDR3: TGTGCCAGCAGCTTGGCCCCACAGGGAACCACCTACGAGCAGTACTTC. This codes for CASSLAPQGTTYEQYF.

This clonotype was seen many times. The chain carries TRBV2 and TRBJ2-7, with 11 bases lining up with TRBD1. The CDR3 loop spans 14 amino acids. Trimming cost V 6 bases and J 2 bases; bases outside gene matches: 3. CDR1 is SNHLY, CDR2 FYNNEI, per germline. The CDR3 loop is CASRWDRGAYEQYF. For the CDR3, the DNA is TGTGCCAGCAGGTGGGACAGGGGGGCCTACGAGCAGTACTTC.

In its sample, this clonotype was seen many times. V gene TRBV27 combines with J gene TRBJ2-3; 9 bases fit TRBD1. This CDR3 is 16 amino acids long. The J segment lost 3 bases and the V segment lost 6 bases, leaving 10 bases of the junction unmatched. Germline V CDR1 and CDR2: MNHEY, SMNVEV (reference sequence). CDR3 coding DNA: TGTGCCAGCAGCCACAACGCACAGGGGGCGACAGATACGCAGTATTTT. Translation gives CASSHNAQGATDTQYF.

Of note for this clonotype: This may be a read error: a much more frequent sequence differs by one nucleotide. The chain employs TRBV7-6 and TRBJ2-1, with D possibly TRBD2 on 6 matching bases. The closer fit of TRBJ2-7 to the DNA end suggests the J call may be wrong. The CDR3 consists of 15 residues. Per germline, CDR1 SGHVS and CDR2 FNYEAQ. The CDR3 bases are TGTGCCAGCTCAGCCGCGGAGGGCCGTTACAATGAGCAGTACTTC. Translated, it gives CASSAAEGRYNEQYF.

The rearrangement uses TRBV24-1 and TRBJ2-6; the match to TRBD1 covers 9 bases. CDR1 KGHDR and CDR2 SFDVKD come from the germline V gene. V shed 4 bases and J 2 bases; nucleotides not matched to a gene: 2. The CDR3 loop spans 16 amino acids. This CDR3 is CATSDRTGAGANVLTF. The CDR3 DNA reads TGTGCCACCAGTGACAGGACAGGGGCTGGGGCCAACGTCCTGACTTTC.

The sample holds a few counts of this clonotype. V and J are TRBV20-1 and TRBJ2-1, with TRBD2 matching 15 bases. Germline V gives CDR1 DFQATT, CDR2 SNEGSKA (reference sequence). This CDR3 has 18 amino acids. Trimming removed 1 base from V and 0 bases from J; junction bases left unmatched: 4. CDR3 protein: CSARGTSGRGSSYNEQFF. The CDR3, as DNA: TGCAGTGCTAGAGGGACTAGCGGGAGGGGGAGCTCCTACAATGAGCAGTTCTTC.

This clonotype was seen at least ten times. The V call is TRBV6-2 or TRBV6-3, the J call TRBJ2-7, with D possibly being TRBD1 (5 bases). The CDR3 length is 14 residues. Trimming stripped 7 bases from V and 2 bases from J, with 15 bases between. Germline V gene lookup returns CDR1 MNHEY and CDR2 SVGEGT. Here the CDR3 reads CASTRQGRAYEQYF. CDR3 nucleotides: TGTGCCAGCACCCGGCAGGGTAGAGCCTACGAGCAGTACTTC.